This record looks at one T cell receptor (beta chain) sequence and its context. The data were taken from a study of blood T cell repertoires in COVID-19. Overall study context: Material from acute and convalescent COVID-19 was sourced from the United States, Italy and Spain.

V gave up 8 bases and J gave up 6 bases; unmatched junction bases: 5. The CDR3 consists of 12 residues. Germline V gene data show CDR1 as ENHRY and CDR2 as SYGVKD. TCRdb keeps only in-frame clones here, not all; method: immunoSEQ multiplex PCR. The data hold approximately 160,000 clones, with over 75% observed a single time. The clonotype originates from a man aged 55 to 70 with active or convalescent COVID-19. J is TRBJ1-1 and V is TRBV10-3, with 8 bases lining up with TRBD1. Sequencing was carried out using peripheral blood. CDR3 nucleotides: TGTGCCATCGGACAGGGCGCCGCTGAAGCTTTCTTT. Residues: CAIGQGAAEAFF.